This T cell receptor beta chain stems from a study of blood T cell repertoires in COVID-19. Study overall: COVID-19 samples, acute and convalescent, were from the United States, Italy and Spain. PBMCs, B-cell-depleted T cells, or T cells were the source of the cDNA or gDNA that made up the material.

Cohort 3 recovered donors had two negative PCRs, clearance, or symptom resolution. The CDR3 is 14 residues long. In germline, CDR1 is SGHRS, CDR2 YFSETQ. With V trimmed by 4 bases and J by 2 bases, 6 bases remained unmatched. Authors' processing steps: Estimated nucleated cell counts came from reference gene primer amplification. Repertoires were generated with immunoSEQ multiplex PCR, while TCRdb's copy carries only in-frame clones and drops some. That table furnishes V, J and clone size, whereas the DNA furnished D and trimming. The sample records about 190,000 clones, approximately 84% being singletons.

This sequence was found in a woman aged 25 to 39 who had recovered from COVID-19. The sample consisted of PBMCs or T cells enriched from blood (not recorded which). This sequence joins TRBV5-1 and TRBJ2-7, with 7 positions matching TRBD1. This CDR3 is CASSVRDSPYEQYV. The CDR3 bases are TGCGCCAGCAGCGTCCGGGACAGCCCCTACGAGCAGTACGTC.